The next 5 T cell receptor beta chains were all read from a single sample in a study of T cell repertoires in cytomegalovirus infection. No antigen has been identified for these receptors. Using its own MiXCR run on the reads, TCRdb lists one record per CDR3 protein. Of more than 110,000 distinct CDR3 sequences detected, around 30% appear once; the ten largest clones hold around 50%. Sequences were derived from CD8+ T cells from cultured PBMCs, sampled from culture after CMV antigen stimulation. Source of these receptors: a human donor in good health (CMV status not recorded). Some clones in this sample may be carry-over from other donors' samples.

V gene TRBV4-1 combines with J gene TRBJ2-1; 7 bases match TRBD2. After removal of 1 base from V and 3 bases from J, the junction contained 6 bases not matched to a gene. Germline V lookup: CDR1 MGHRA, CDR2 YSYEKL. This CDR3 spans 16 amino acids. CDR3 region: CASSQVASGNYNEQFF. Here the CDR3 DNA reads TGCGCCAGCAGCCAAGTCGCTAGCGGTAACTACAATGAGCAGTTCTTC.

This clonotype was picked up a small number of times. The chain has TRBV12-3 or TRBV12-4 and TRBJ2-1; D is possibly TRBD1 (7 bases). Deletions cut 7 bases from V and 0 bases from J, with 13 bases between. This CDR3 is 15 amino acids long. The CDR3 region has the DNA TGTGCCAGCAAGGCCCAGGGGGGCTCCTACAATGAGCAGTTCTTC. Amino acid sequence: CASKAQGGSYNEQFF.

On this clonotype itself: A much larger clone lies one base from this, so it may be a read error. For the CDR3, the DNA is TGTGCCAGGACCGCACTCGGGTCGAACACTGAAGCTTTCTTT. It yields the protein CARTALGSNTEAFF. The rearrangement uses TRBV12-3 or TRBV12-4 and TRBJ1-1; no firm D call. Trimming shortened V by 9 bases and J by 1 base, and 15 bases separated the two germline ends. The CDR3 spans 14 residues.

The chain has TRBV7-2 and TRBJ2-7; no reliable D call. The V gene's germline CDR1 is SGHTA and CDR2 FQGNSA. The CDR3 is made up of 15 amino acids. V lost 1 base and J lost 0, with 10 bases in between. This CDR3 reads CASSLVGLSSYEQYF. In nucleotides, the CDR3 is TGTGCCAGCAGCTTAGTCGGCCTTTCCTCCTACGAGCAGTACTTC.

This clonotype appeared many times. The rearrangement uses TRBV12-3 or TRBV12-4 and TRBJ1-1; TRBD1 is a possible D gene (5 bases). Trimming stripped 6 bases from V and 10 bases from J, with 21 bases between. CDR3 size: 14 residues. CDR3 loop: CASSPPGTLKGAFF. The CDR3 nucleotides are TGTGCCAGCAGCCCCCCCGGGACCCTCAAGGGAGCTTTCTTT.